Included here is one T cell receptor beta chain sequence, with context. Authors' methods: For nucleated cells, counts were estimated from reference gene primer amplification. The assay was immunoSEQ multiplex PCR, and TCRdb's table has in-frame clones only and misses some. V and J calls and clone size are given by that table; D and trimming were obtained from the DNA. The sample includes about 52,000 clones, roughly 83% of them seen just once. This entry comes from a study of blood T cell repertoires in COVID-19. On the study more broadly: The study drew acute and convalescent COVID-19 samples from the United States, Italy and Spain. PBMCs, B-cell-depleted T cells, or T cells were the source of the cDNA or gDNA that made up the material.

The TCR was taken from a woman of 80 years or more with acute or convalescent COVID-19. The sequenced material came from peripheral blood.

The CDR3 DNA reads as TGCGCCAGCAACGGGGGATATGAGCAGTTCTTC. Residues: CASNGGYEQFF. This chain uses TRBV10-2 with TRBJ2-1, with a weak D call TRBD2 (6 bases). The ends were cut back, 7 bases at V and 8 bases at J, with 9 bases in the middle. This CDR3 has 11 amino acids. Germline V lookup: CDR1 WSHSY, CDR2 SAAADI.